The 27 T cell receptor beta chains listed next were all sequenced from one sample in a study of CD8 T cells in ankylosing spondylitis. TCRdb called the 5' RACE reads again in MiXCR, with one record for every CDR3 protein. The profile shows approximately 220,000 distinct CDR3 sequences, roughly 25% of them singletons. The sequenced sample was blood, either unsorted or a sorted T cell fraction (not recorded which). These receptors were obtained from a male donor with ankylosing spondylitis or in good health (not recorded which).

In this sample, this clonotype turned up a few times. The CDR3 protein is CASSEGTGRRQYF. CDR3 coding DNA: TGTGCCAGCAGTGAAGGGACAGGGAGACGGCAGTACTTC. The gene calls are TRBV2 and TRBJ2-7; 8 nucleotides align to TRBD1. Germline CDR1 SNHLY, CDR2 FYNNEI. The CDR3 length is 13 residues. V trimming: 1 base; J trimming: 9 bases; junction bases outside the gene matches: 5.

The V gene is TRBV20-1, the J gene TRBJ1-6; 7 nucleotides agree with TRBD1. In germline, CDR1 is DFQATT, CDR2 SNEGSKA (reference sequence). The V segment lost 6 bases and the J segment 7 bases; nucleotides outside the gene matches: 6. The length of the CDR3 is 13 residues. CDR3 region: CSAYNRGNSPLHF. CDR3 DNA sequence: TGCAGTGCCTACAACAGGGGAAATTCACCCCTCCACTTT.

The table lists this clonotype with a few counts. This sequence joins TRBV12-3 or TRBV12-4 and TRBJ2-7; maybe TRBD2 (5 bases). The CDR3 covers 16 residues. V was clipped by 2 bases and J by 0 bases, with 14 bases between them. CDR3 nucleotide sequence: TGTGCCAGCAGTTTAAGATGGCGGGCCAGCTCCTACGAGCAGTACTTC. This codes for CASSLRWRASSYEQYF.

This chain connects TRBV6-5 to TRBJ2-1; 10 nucleotides align to TRBD2. The CDR3 consists of 16 residues. J lost 7 bases, V lost 4 bases, and 10 bases had no gene match. Germline CDR1 and CDR2: MNHEY and SVGAGI. CDR3 residues: CASSSFQRTSGNEQFF. The DNA of the CDR3 is TGTGCCAGCAGTTCCTTTCAACGGACTAGCGGAAATGAGCAGTTCTTC.

The genes are TRBV24-1 and TRBJ2-5; a weak D match, TRBD2 (5 bases). The CDR3 contains 12 residues. The V and J ends lost 9 bases and 7 bases respectively, with 14 bases between them. CDR1 is KGHDR and CDR2 is SFDVKD in the germline V gene. The CDR3 DNA follows: TGTGCCACCGGGTCTAGCTCGGGGACCCAGTACTTC. It translates to CATGSSSGTQYF.

This clonotype was counted many times. The chain has TRBV20-1 and TRBJ1-6; TRBD1 aligns across 8 bases. The germline V gene encodes CDR1 DFQATT and CDR2 SNEGSKA (reference sequence). The V segment lost 3 bases and the J segment 7 bases; nucleotides outside the gene matches: 5. CDR3 length: 14 amino acids. Written as DNA, the CDR3 is TGCAGTGCTAGTTTCCGACAGGGGAATTCACCCCTCCACTTT. Its translation is CSASFRQGNSPLHF.

This clonotype was recorded many times. The V gene is TRBV20-1, the J gene TRBJ1-1; TRBD1 aligns across 8 bases. CDR3 length: 15 residues. Germline values: CDR1 DFQATT, CDR2 SNEGSKA (reference sequence). Losses at the gene ends were 3 bases for V and 8 bases for J; bases not matched to a gene: 14. The CDR3 region has the DNA TGCAGTGCTAGCCTAACGGGCAGGGGGCGTGGGGAAGCTTTCTTT. Protein product: CSASLTGRGRGEAFF.

This clonotype was recorded at least ten times. The rearrangement uses TRBV10-3 and TRBJ2-3; D ambiguous. CDR1 and CDR2 (germline): ENHRY, SYGVKD. V lost 3 bases, J lost 2 bases, and 9 bases lay in between. The CDR3 consists of 14 residues. DNA for the CDR3: TGTGCCATCAGTGAAACGGTTTCCACAGATACGCAGTATTTT. Translation: CAISETVSTDTQYF.

This clonotype was recorded many times. V and J are TRBV12-3 or TRBV12-4 and TRBJ2-2, with 14 bases that match TRBD2. This CDR3 is built from 14 residues. The V gene end was trimmed by 9 bases and the J gene end by 7 bases; junction bases not matched to a gene: 4. The CDR3 DNA reads as TGTGCCAGTGGACTAGCGGGAGGTGGCGGGGAGCTGTTTTTT. It yields the protein CASGLAGGGGELFF.

This clonotype was seen at least ten times. The J gene is TRBJ2-2, the V gene TRBV20-1; D is undetermined. The CDR3 is 14 amino acids. Trimming stripped 1 base from V and 0 bases from J, with 6 bases between. The germline gives CDR1 DFQATT, CDR2 SNEGSKA (reference sequence). CDR3 DNA sequence: TGCAGTGCTAGAGGCAGCTCGAACACCGGGGAGCTGTTTTTT. Encoded protein: CSARGSSNTGELFF.

The sample holds many counts of this clonotype. The chain joins TRBV20-1 to TRBJ2-1, with TRBD2 identical over 11 bases. J was trimmed by 2 bases and V by 3 bases; bases with no gene match: 0. Germline V CDR1 and CDR2: DFQATT, SNEGSKA (reference sequence). The CDR3 loop spans 14 amino acids. Here the CDR3 reads CSARTSGAYNEQFF. In DNA, the CDR3 is TGCAGTGCTAGGACTAGCGGGGCCTACAATGAGCAGTTCTTC.

Only a few counts were recorded for this clonotype. V gene TRBV29-1 combines with J gene TRBJ2-1; maybe TRBD2 (6 bases). The CDR3 covers 11 residues. V lost 5 bases and J lost 8, with 10 bases in between. Germline V gene lookup returns CDR1 SQVTM and CDR2 ANQGSEA. In DNA form, the CDR3 reads TGCAGCGTTCGGGGGTGGGATGAGCAGTTCTTC. It codes for CSVRGWDEQFF.

The J gene is TRBJ1-2, the V gene TRBV12-3 or TRBV12-4, with D possibly matching TRBD1 (6 bases). The CDR3 extends over 14 amino acids. V was cut by 6 bases and J by 5 bases, with 16 bases left in between. As DNA, the CDR3 is TGTGCCAGCAGCCCCGACAGGACGGCGTATGGCTACACCTTC. This codes for CASSPDRTAYGYTF.

The chain uses TRBV20-1 and TRBJ2-3; TRBD2 matches at 7 bases. This CDR3 contains 14 residues. Trimming removed 0 bases from V and 4 bases from J; junction bases left unmatched: 4. The germline V gene has CDR1 DFQATT and CDR2 SNEGSKA (reference sequence). The CDR3 DNA is TGCAGTGCTAGAGATCCGCTAGCGGCAGATACGCAGTATTTT. Its translation: CSARDPLAADTQYF.

The sample holds a few counts of this clonotype. The CDR3 loop is CSARLALQGNTIYF. The CDR3 nucleotides read TGCAGTGCTAGACTGGCATTGCAAGGAAACACCATATATTTT. This chain uses TRBV20-1 with TRBJ1-3; D uncertain. V lost 2 bases and J lost 4, with 12 bases in between. There are 14 residues in the CDR3. Germline values: CDR1 DFQATT, CDR2 SNEGSKA (reference sequence).

The DNA for the CDR3 is TGTGCCAGCTCAGCCTCAGGATTGAACTCCCAGGGGGGCTCCTACAATGAGCAGTTCTTC. Its protein product is CASSASGLNSQGGSYNEQFF. The V gene is TRBV18, the J gene TRBJ2-1; D is perhaps TRBD1 (7 bases). The CDR3 sequence is 20 residues long. Germline loops: CDR1 KGHSH, CDR2 LQKENI. Trimming took off 5 bases at V and 0 bases at J, with 26 bases between the two ends.

In its sample, this clonotype was seen a few times. The chain combines TRBV20-1 with TRBJ2-7, with 10 positions matching TRBD2. CDR1 DFQATT and CDR2 SNEGSKA come from the germline V gene (reference sequence). The ends lost 7 bases at V and 0 bases at J; junction bases unmatched: 6. This CDR3 has 14 amino acids. DNA for the CDR3: TGCAGTGGCACCCCTAGCGGGGGCTCCTACGAGCAGTACTTC. This translates into CSGTPSGGSYEQYF.

CDR3 in DNA: TGCGCCAGCAGCCCCACCGATGCCGAGCAGTACTTC. Its translation is CASSPTDAEQYF. This chain links TRBV5-1 with TRBJ2-7; D remains unclear. The CDR3 spans 12 residues. In germline, CDR1 is SGHRS, CDR2 YFSETQ. With 4 bases removed from V and 6 bases from J, the gap between germline ends came to 11 bases.

This clonotype was counted ten times or more. The chain employs TRBV20-1 and TRBJ2-1; TRBD2 matches 13 bases. The CDR3 is 16 amino acids. The J segment lost 6 bases and the V segment lost 3 bases, leaving 8 bases of the junction unmatched. CDR1 DFQATT and CDR2 SNEGSKA come from the germline V gene (reference sequence). Here the CDR3 DNA reads TGCAGTGCTAGTAAGGGACTAGCGGGATGGGTCAATGAGCAGTTCTTC. Protein product: CSASKGLAGWVNEQFF.

The chain joins TRBV12-3 or TRBV12-4 to TRBJ1-5; no definite D call. The CDR3 contains 17 residues. V dropped 4 bases and J dropped 0 bases, with 16 bases sitting between them. The CDR3 spells CASSSQAGAYSNQPQHF. The CDR3 nucleotides are TGTGCCAGCAGTTCTCAGGCAGGTGCATATAGCAATCAGCCCCAGCATTTT.

Of note for this clonotype: One base away lies a much larger clone, so this may be a sequencing read error. For the CDR3, the DNA is TGTGCCAGTATTTCCCCCGGGACGACCTACGAGCAGTACTTC. This encodes CASISPGTTYEQYF. The chain employs TRBV19 and TRBJ2-7, with D perhaps assigned TRBD1 or TRBD2 (5 bases each). Germline V gene lookup returns CDR1 LNHDA and CDR2 SQIVND (reference sequence). The V end lost 7 bases, the J end lost 2 bases, and 15 bases lay between the germline ends. This CDR3 has 14 amino acids.

Ten or more counts support this clonotype. This sequence joins TRBV7-8 and TRBJ2-6; D is unclear. The CDR3 has 16 amino acids. Germline CDR1 and CDR2: SGHVS and FQNEAQ. V was shortened by 7 bases and J by 1 base, with 14 bases between the two germline ends. Here the CDR3 DNA reads TGTGCCAGCACCTCTCGCCGGTTTTCTGGGGCCAACGTCCTGACTTTC. As protein: CASTSRRFSGANVLTF.

This clonotype was seen repeatedly, ten times or more. The CDR3 region is CASSLWGANSPLHF. The CDR3 DNA follows: TGTGCCAGCAGTTTATGGGGGGCGAATTCACCCCTCCACTTT. This chain connects TRBV27 to TRBJ1-6; possible D gene TRBD1, 6 bases. Germline loops: CDR1 MNHEY, CDR2 SMNVEV (reference sequence). V gave up 1 base and J gave up 7 bases, with 8 bases separating them. This CDR3 spans 14 amino acids.

This clonotype was seen repeatedly, ten times or more. The chain employs TRBV7-2 and TRBJ1-5; D is uncertain. The CDR3 extends over 12 amino acids. CDR1 is SGHTA, CDR2 FQGNSA, per germline. The germline V and J ends were trimmed by 5 bases and 4 bases, with 6 bases remaining between them. CDR3 amino acids: CASSNPNQPQHF. The CDR3 DNA follows: TGTGCCAGCAGCAACCCGAATCAGCCCCAGCATTTT.

This clonotype was recorded at least ten times. The gene calls are TRBV19 and TRBJ2-7; 10 nucleotides align to TRBD1. The germline CDR1 and CDR2 sequences are LNHDA and SQIVND (reference sequence). The V segment lost 6 bases and the J segment 2 bases; nucleotides outside the gene matches: 7. This CDR3 region has 15 residues. CDR3 nucleotides: TGTGCCAGTAGACAAACCGGGACAGGGGCCTACGAGCAGTACTTC. Its translation: CASRQTGTGAYEQYF.

The table lists this clonotype with many counts. The V gene is TRBV28, the J gene TRBJ2-3; D unresolved. This CDR3 spans 16 amino acids. Trimming removed 4 bases from V and 1 base from J, with 15 bases in between. CDR1 MDHEN and CDR2 SYDVKM come from the germline V gene. CDR3: CASSSPEFYGTDTQYF. The CDR3 coding sequence is TGTGCCAGCAGTTCTCCGGAGTTTTACGGCACAGATACGCAGTATTTT.

This clonotype was observed a handful of times. The rearrangement joins TRBV12-3 or TRBV12-4 to TRBJ2-7; D not resolved. CDR3 length: 14 residues. Trimming cost V 2 bases and J 5 bases, with 13 bases left between them. CDR3: CASSLSWGADEQYF. The CDR3, as DNA: TGTGCCAGCAGTTTAAGCTGGGGTGCAGACGAGCAGTACTTC.